This T cell receptor (beta chain) stems from a study of a mutant IDH1 vaccine in newly diagnosed glioma. Background on the study: Prior therapy was radiotherapy, temozolomide, or both; most received both.

Measured with immunoSEQ multiplex PCR; TCRdb has only the in-frame clones, and not every one. The sample lists about 68,000 clones; roughly 84% were seen once. As regards this clone: Antigen unknown.

As to time point: week 35, safety follow-up. Vaccine doses each comprised 300 ug of mutant IDH1 20-mer peptide, with topical imiquimod. V trimming: 0 bases; J trimming: 5 bases; junction bases outside the gene matches: 4. Per the germline V gene, CDR1 is MGHRA and CDR2 is YSYEKL. The CDR3 sequence is 15 residues long. The rearrangement uses TRBV4-1 and TRBJ2-1; 7 nucleotides match TRBD1. The sample was PBMCs, taken from a glioma patient whose treatment included an IDH1 peptide vaccine. This TCR was recovered from a man aged 18 to 35 with glioma. This chain's CDR3 is CASSQDPGGNNEQFF. The CDR3, as DNA: TGCGCCAGCAGCCAAGATCCAGGGGGTAACAATGAGCAGTTCTTC.